The clone carrying this T cell receptor beta chain was counted a few times. The antigen is not known. Produced via immunoSEQ multiplex PCR; TCRdb's table is partial and in-frame only. The profile shows tens of thousands of clones, roughly 85% of them singletons. These data belong to a study of OX40 agonist ivuxolimab in advanced cancers. Across the whole study: The diagnoses of dose-escalation patients were hepatocellular carcinoma, melanoma, renal cell or head and neck cancer. Findings of the study overall: Partial responders at 0.1-3.0 mg/kg showed near-lowest clonal expansion.

Trimming took off 5 bases at V and 6 bases at J, with 17 bases between the two ends. Germline values: CDR1 SGHAT, CDR2 FQDESV (reference sequence). The CDR3 totals 14 residues. Specimen: CD4+ or CD8+ T cells sorted from blood, collected in a trial of the OX40 agonist ivuxolimab. The receptor's source is an adult with an advanced solid tumor such as melanoma, head and neck, liver or kidney cancer. The chain is built from TRBV11-1 and TRBJ2-7; a possible D gene is TRBD2 (6 bases). The DNA for the CDR3 is TGTGCCAGCAGCCGCGGGACCACGAGAGGCGAGCAGTACTTC. Its protein is CASSRGTTRGEQYF.